This TCR beta chain stems from a study of cytomegalovirus exposure and HLA in healthy donors. PCR used 60 Vbeta primers and 13 Jbeta primers. Generated by immunoSEQ multiplex PCR, the TCRdb table keeps only in-frame clones and is missing some. Counted here are more than 200,000 clones, about 80% occurring once; the ten biggest clones make up 6%. The V and J ends lost 0 bases and 4 bases respectively, with 10 bases between them. Looked up from germline, CDR1 is MNHEY and CDR2 is SVGAGI. The CDR3 runs 15 residues. What was sequenced was PBMCs. The rearrangement uses TRBV6-5 and TRBJ1-5; the D is unclear. This receptor was identified in a middle-aged man in good health and CMV-seropositive. The CDR3 region is CASSYSGSENQPQHF. The CDR3 bases are TGTGCCAGCAGTTACTCGGGCAGTGAGAATCAGCCCCAGCATTTT.